Sequencing of this TCR beta chain was carried out in a study of blood T cell repertoires in COVID-19. Study details: Sources were T cells, B-cell-depleted T cells, or PBMCs; the material itself was cDNA or gDNA.

Trimming took 2 bases from V and 4 from J, leaving 11 bases between them. CDR3 size: 15 residues. Per the germline V gene, CDR1 is SGHVS and CDR2 is FQNEAQ. How the authors handled the data: By means of reference gene primer amplification, nucleated cell counts were estimated. Only in-frame clones appear in the TCRdb table, and some are missing; sequencing was by immunoSEQ multiplex PCR. That table supplies the V and J calls and clone size; D and trimming were determined from the DNA. This sample has approximately 100,000 clones, with 87% found just once. J is TRBJ2-2 and V is TRBV7-8, with D perhaps TRBD2 (5 bases). Material: peripheral blood. The TCR sequence derives from a man over 45 with acute or convalescent COVID-19. The CDR3 loop is CASSLTAGGTGELFF. The DNA of the CDR3 is TGTGCCAGCAGCTTAACGGCAGGAGGCACCGGGGAGCTGTTTTTT. The full variable domain, completed using reference TRBV7-8 and TRBJ2-2, is GAGVSQSPRYKVAKRGQDVALRCDPISGHVSLFWYQQALGQGPEFLTYFQNEAQLDKSGLPSDRFFAERPEGSVSTLKIQRTQQEDSAVYLCASSLTAGGTGELFFGEGSRLTVL.